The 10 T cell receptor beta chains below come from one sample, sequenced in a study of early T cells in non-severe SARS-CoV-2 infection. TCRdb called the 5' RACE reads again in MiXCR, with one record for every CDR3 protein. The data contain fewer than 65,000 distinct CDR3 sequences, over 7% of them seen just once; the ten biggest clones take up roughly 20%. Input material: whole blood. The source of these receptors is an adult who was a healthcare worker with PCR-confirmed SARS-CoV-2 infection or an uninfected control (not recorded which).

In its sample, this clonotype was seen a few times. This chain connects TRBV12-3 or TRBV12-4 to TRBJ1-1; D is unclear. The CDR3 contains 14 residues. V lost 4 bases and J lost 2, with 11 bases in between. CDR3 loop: CASSYSSGNTEAFF. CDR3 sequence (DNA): TGTGCCAGCAGTTACAGCTCTGGAAACACTGAAGCTTTCTTT.

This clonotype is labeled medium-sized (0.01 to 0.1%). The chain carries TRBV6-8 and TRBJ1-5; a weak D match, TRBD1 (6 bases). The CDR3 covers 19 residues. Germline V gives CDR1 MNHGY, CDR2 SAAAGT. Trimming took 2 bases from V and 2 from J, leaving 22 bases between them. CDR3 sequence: CASSYSPGRRPGGNQPQHF. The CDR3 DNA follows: TGTGCCAGCAGTTACAGCCCCGGACGGCGTCCAGGGGGCAATCAGCCCCAGCATTTT.

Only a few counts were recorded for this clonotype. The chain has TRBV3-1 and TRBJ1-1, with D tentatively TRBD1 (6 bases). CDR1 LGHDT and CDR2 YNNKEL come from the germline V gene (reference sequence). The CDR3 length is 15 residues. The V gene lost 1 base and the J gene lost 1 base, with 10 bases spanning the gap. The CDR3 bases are TGTGCCAGCAGCCAAGGGGGGCGGTCGAACACTGAAGCTTTCTTT. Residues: CASSQGGRSNTEAFF.

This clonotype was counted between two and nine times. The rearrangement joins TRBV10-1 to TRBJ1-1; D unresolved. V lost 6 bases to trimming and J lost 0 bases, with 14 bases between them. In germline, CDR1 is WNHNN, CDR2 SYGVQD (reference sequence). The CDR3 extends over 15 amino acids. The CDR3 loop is CASSSTTAMNTEAFF. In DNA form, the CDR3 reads TGCGCCAGCAGCTCAACGACGGCAATGAACACTGAAGCTTTCTTT.

CDR3 sequence: CASSESRTGTDTQYF. The CDR3 DNA reads TGCGCCAGCAGTGAGTCGAGAACAGGCACAGATACGCAGTATTTT. The chain combines TRBV10-1 with TRBJ2-3; D is undetermined. V was clipped by 0 bases and J by 1 base, with 8 bases between them. Germline CDR1 WNHNN, CDR2 SYGVQD (reference sequence). CDR3 length: 15 amino acids.

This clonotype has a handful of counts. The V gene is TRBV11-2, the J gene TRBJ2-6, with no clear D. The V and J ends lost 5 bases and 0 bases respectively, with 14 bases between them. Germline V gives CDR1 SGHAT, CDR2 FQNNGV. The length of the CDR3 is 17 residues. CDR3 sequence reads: CASSTQRGFSGANVLTF. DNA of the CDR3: TGTGCCAGCAGCACCCAGAGAGGTTTCTCTGGGGCCAACGTCCTGACTTTC.

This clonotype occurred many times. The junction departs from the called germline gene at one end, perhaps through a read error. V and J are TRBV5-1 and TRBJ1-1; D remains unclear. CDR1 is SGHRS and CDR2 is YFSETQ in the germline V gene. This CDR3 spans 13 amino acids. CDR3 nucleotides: TGTGCCAGCAGCTTAGAGTTAAACACTGAAGCTTTCTTT. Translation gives CASSLELNTEAFF.

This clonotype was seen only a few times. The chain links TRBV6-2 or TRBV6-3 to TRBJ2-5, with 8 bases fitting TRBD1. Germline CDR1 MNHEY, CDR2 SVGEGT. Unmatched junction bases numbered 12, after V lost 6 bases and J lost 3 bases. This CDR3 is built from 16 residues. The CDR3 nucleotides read TGTGCCAGCAGCATCGGGACAGGCTTTTCTGAAGAGACCCAGTACTTC. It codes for CASSIGTGFSEETQYF.

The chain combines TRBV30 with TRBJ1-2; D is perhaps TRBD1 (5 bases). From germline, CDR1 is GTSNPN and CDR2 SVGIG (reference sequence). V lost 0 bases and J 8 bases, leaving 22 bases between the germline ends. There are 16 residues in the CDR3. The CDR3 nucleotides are TGTGCCTGGAGTGTATCTTGGGATGACAGCCTTCCCGGCTACACCTTC. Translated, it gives CAWSVSWDDSLPGYTF.

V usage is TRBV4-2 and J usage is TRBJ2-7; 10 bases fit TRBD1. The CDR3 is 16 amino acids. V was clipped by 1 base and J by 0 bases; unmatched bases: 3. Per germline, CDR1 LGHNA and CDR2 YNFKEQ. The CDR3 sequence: CASSQGGQGSSYEQYF. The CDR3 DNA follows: TGTGCCAGCAGCCAAGGGGGACAGGGGAGCTCCTACGAGCAGTACTTC.